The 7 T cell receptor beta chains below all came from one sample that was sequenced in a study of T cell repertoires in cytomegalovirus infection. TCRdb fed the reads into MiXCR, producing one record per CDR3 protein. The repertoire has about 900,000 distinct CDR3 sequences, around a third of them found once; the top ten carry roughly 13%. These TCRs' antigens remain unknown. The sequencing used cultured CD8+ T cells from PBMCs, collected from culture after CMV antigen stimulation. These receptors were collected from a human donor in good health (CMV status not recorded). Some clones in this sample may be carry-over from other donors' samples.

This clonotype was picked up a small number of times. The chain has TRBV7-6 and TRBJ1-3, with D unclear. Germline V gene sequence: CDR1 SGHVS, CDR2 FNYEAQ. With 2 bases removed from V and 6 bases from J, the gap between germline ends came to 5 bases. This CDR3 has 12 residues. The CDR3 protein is CASSLQENTIYF. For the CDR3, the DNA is TGTGCCAGCAGCTTACAGGAAAACACCATATATTTT.

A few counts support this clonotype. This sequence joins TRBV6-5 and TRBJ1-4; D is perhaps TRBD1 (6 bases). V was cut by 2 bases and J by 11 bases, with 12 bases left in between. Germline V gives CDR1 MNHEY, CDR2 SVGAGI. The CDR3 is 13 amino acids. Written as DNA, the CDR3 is TGTGCCAGCAGTTACGGCGAGGGGGGGAAACTGTTTTTT. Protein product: CASSYGEGGKLFF.

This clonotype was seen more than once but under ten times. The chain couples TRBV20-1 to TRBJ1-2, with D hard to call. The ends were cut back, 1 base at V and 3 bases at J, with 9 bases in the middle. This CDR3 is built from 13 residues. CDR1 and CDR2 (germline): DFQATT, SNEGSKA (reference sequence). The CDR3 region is CSARAADDYGYTF. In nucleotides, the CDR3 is TGCAGTGCTAGAGCGGCAGACGACTATGGCTACACCTTC.

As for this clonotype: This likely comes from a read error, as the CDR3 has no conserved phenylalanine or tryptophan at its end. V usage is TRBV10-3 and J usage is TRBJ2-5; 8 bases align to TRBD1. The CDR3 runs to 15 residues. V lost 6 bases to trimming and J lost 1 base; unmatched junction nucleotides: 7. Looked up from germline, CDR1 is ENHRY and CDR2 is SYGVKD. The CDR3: CAIRDRQGSQETQYL. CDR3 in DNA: TGTGCCATCAGGGACCGACAGGGGAGCCAAGAGACCCAGTACTTA.

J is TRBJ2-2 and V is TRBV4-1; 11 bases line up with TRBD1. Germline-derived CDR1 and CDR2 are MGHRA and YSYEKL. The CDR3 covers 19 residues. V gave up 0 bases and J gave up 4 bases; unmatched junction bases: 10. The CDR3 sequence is CASSQDLGVGTGGTGELFF. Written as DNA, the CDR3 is TGCGCCAGCAGCCAAGACTTAGGGGTCGGGACAGGGGGCACCGGGGAGCTGTTTTTT.

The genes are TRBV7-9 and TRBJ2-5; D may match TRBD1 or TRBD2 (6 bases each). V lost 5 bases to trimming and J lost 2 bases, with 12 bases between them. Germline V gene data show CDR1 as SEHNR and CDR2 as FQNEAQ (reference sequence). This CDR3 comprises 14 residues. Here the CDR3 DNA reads TGTGCCAGCAGCCCCTGGGGGGCACAAGAGACCCAGTACTTC. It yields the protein CASSPWGAQETQYF.

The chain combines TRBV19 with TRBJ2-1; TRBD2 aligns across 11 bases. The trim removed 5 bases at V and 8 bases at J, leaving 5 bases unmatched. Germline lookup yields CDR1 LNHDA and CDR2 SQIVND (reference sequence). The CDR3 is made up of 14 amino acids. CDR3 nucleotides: TGTGCCAGTAGTCAACTAGCGGGGGTAGATGAGCAGTTCTTC. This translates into CASSQLAGVDEQFF.